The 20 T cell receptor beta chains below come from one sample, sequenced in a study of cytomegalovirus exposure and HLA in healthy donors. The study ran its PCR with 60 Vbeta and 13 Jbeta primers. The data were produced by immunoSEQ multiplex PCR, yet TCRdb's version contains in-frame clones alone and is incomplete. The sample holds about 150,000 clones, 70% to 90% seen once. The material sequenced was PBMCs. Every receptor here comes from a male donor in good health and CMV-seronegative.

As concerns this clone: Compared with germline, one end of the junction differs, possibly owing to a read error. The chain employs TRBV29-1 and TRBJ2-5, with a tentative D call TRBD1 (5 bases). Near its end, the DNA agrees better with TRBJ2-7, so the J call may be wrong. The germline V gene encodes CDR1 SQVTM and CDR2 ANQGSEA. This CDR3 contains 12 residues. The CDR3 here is CSVQDDSYEQYF. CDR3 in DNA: TGCAGCGTTCAAGATGACAGCTACGAGCAGTACTTC.

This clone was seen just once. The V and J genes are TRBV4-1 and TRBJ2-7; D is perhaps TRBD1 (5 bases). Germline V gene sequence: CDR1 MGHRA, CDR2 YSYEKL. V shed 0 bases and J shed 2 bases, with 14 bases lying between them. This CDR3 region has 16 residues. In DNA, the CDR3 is TGCGCCAGCAGCCAAGATTGGCAGGGTAGACCCTACGAGCAGTACTTC. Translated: CASSQDWQGRPYEQYF.

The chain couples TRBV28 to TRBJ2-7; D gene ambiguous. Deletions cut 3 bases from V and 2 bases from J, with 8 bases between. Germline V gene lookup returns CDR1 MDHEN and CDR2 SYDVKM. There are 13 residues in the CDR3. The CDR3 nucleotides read TGTGCCAGCAGTTTCCTAGGAGCCTACGAGCAGTACTTC. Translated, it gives CASSFLGAYEQYF.

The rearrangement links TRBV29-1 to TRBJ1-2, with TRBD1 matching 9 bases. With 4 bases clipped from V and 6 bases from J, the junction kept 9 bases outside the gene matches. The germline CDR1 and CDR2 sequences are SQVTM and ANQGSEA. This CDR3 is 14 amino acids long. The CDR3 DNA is TGCAGCGTTGGACAGGGGGTCGGGAACCATGGCTACACCTTC. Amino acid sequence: CSVGQGVGNHGYTF. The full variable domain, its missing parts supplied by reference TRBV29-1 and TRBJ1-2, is SAVISQKPSRDICQRGTSLTIQCQVDSQVTMMFWYRQQPGQSLTLIATANQGSEATYESGFVIDKFPISRPNLTFSTLTVSNMSPEDSSIYLCSVGQGVGNHGYTFGSGTRLTVV.

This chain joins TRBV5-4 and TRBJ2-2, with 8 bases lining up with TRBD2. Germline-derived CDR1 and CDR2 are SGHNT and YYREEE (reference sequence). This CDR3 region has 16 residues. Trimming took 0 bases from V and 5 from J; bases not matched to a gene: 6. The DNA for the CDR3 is TGTGCCAGCAGCTTGGTGGTAGCGGGACGGACCGGGGAGCTGTTTTTT. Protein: CASSLVVAGRTGELFF.

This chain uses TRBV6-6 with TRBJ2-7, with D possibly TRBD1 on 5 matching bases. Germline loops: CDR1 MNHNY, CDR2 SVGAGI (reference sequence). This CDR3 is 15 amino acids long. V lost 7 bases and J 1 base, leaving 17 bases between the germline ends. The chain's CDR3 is CASKTPNRRSYEQYF. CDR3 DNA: TGTGCCAGCAAAACCCCTAACAGGCGATCCTACGAGCAGTACTTC.

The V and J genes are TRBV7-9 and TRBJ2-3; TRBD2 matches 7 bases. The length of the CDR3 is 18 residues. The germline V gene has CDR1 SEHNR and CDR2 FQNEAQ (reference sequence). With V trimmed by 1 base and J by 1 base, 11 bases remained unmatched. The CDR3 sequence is CASSLVTSRRYGTDTQYF. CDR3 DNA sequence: TGTGCCAGCAGCTTAGTGACTAGCAGAAGATACGGCACAGATACGCAGTATTTT.

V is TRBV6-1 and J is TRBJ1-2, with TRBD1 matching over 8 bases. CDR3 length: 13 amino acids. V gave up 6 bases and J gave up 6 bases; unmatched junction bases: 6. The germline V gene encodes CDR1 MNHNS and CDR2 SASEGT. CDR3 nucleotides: TGTGCCAGCAGCCTCAGGGGGCAGGATGGCTACACCTTC. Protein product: CASSLRGQDGYTF.

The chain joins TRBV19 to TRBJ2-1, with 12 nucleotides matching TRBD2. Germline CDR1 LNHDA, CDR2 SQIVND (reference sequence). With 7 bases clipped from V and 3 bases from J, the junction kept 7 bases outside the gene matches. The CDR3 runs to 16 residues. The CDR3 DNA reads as TGTGCCAGTACCCAAACTAGCGGGAGGTACTACAATGAGCAGTTCTTC. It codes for CASTQTSGRYYNEQFF.

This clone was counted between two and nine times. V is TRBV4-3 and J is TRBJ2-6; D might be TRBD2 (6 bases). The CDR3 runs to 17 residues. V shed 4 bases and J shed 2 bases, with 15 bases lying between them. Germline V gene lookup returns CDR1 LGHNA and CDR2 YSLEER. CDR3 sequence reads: CASSPARGGAGANVLTF. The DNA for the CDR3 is TGCGCCAGCAGCCCAGCCCGAGGCGGGGCTGGGGCCAACGTCCTGACTTTC.

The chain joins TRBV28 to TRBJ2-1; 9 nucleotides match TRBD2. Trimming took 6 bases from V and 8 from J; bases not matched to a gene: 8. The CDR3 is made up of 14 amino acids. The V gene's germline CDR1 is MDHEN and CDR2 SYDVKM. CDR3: CASRTSGPVYEQFF. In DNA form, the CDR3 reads TGTGCCAGCAGGACTAGCGGCCCGGTGTATGAGCAGTTCTTC. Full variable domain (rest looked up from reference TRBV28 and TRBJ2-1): DVKVTQSSRYLVKRTGEKVFLECVQDMDHENMFWYRQDPGLGLRLIYFSYDVKMKEKGDIPEGYSVSREKKERFSLILESASTNQTSMYLCASRTSGPVYEQFFGPGTRLTVL.

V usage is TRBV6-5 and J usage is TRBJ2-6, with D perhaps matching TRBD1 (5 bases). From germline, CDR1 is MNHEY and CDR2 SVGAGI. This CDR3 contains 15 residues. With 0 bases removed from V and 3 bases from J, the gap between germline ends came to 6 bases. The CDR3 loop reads CASSYSTGGANVLTF. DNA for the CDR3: TGTGCCAGCAGTTACTCTACAGGTGGGGCCAACGTCCTGACTTTC.

The CDR3 protein is CASSLYAGGTEAFF. The CDR3 bases are TGTGCCAGCAGCTTATATGCAGGGGGCACTGAAGCTTTCTTT. V is TRBV7-8 and J is TRBJ1-1, with TRBD1 matching 7 bases. Germline V gene lookup returns CDR1 SGHVS and CDR2 FQNEAQ. V lost 2 bases and J lost 4; bases outside the gene matches: 4. This CDR3 is built from 14 residues.

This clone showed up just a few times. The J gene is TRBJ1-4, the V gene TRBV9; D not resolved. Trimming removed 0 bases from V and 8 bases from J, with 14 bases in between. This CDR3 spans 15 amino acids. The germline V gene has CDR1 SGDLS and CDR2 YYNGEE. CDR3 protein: CASSVGRSLREKLFF. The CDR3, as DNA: TGTGCCAGCAGCGTAGGAAGATCCCTGAGGGAAAAACTGTTTTTT. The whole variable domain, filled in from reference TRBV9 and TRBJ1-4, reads DSGVTQTPKHLITATGQRVTLRCSPRSGDLSVYWYQQSLDQGLQFLIQYYNGEERAKGNILERFSAQQFPDLHSELNLSSLELGDSALYFCASSVGRSLREKLFFGSGTQLSVL.

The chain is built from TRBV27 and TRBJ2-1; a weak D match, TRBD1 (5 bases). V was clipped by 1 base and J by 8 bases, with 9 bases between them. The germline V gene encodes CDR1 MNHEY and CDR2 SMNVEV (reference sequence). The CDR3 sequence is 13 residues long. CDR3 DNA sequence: TGTGCCAGCAGTTTATTCAGGGCTGATGAGCAGTTCTTC. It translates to CASSLFRADEQFF.

In DNA form, the CDR3 reads TGTGCCAGCAGTTTATCGGGACAGGGGGCAAATGGAAACACCATATATTTT. Amino acids: CASSLSGQGANGNTIYF. The chain links TRBV28 to TRBJ1-3, with 12 bases that match TRBD1. The germline V gene encodes CDR1 MDHEN and CDR2 SYDVKM. This CDR3 is 17 amino acids long. Trimming took 1 base from V and 3 from J; bases not matched to a gene: 4. Filled out from reference TRBV28 and TRBJ1-3, the complete variable domain reads DVKVTQSSRYLVKRTGEKVFLECVQDMDHENMFWYRQDPGLGLRLIYFSYDVKMKEKGDIPEGYSVSREKKERFSLILESASTNQTSMYLCASSLSGQGANGNTIYFGEGSWLTVV.

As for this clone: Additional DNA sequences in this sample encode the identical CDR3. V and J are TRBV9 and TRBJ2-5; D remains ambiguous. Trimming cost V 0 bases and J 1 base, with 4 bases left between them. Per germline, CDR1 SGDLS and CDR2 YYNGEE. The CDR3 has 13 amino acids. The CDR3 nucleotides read TGTGCCAGCAGCGTAGGGGCCCAAGAGACCCAGTACTTC. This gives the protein CASSVGAQETQYF.

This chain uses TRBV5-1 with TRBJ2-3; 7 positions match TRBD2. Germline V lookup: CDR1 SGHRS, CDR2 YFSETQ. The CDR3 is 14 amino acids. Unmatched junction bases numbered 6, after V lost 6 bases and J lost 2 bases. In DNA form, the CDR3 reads TGCGCCAGCACCTCGGGGGGTTACACAGATACGCAGTATTTT. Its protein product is CASTSGGYTDTQYF.

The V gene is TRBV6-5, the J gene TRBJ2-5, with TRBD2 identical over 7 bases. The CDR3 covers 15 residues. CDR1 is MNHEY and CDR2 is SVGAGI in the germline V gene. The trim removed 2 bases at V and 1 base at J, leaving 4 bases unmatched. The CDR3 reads CASSYLAGVQETQYF. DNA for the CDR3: TGTGCCAGCAGTTACCTGGCGGGGGTCCAAGAGACCCAGTACTTC.

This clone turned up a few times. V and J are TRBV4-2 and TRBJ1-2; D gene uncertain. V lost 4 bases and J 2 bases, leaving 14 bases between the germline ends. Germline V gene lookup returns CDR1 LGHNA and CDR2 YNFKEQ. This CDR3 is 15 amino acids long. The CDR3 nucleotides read TGTGCCAGCAGCCCGAGAGGCGGGGAGAACTATGGCTACACCTTC. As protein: CASSPRGGENYGYTF.